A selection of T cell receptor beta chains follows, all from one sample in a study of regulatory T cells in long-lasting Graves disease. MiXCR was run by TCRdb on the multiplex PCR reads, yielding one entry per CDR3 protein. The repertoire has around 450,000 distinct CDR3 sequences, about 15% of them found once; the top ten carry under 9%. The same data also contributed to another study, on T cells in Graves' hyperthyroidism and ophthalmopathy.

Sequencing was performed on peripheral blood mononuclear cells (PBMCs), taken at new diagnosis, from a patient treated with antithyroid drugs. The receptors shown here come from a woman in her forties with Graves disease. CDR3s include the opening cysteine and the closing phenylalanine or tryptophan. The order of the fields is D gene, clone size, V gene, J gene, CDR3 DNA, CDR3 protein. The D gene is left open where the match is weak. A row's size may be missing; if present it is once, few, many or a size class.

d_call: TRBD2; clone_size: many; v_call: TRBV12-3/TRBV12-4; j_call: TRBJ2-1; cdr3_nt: TGTGCCAGTACTCGGGAGGGCCCCTTTAATGAGCAGTTCTTC; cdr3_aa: CASTREGPFNEQFF
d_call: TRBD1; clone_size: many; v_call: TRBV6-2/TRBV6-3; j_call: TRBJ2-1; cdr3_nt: TGTGCCAGCAGTTGGGGACAGAGCTCCTACAATGAGCAGTTCTTC; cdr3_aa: CASSWGQSSYNEQFF
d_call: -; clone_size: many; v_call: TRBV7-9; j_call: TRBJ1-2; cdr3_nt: TGTGCCAGCAGCCCCCGGACAGCCTTTAACTATGGCTACACCTTC; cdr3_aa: CASSPRTAFNYGYTF
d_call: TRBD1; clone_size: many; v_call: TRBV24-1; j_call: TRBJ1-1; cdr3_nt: TGTGCCACCAGTGATTCCCGTACAGGGGGCACTGAAGCTTTCTTT; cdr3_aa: CATSDSRTGGTEAFF
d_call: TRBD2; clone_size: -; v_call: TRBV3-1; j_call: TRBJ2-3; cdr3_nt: TGTGCCAGCAGCCGGACTAGCGACAGAGGGGATACGCAGTATTTT; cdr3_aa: CASSRTSDRGDTQYF
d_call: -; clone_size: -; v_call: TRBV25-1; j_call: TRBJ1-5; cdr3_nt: TGTGCCAGCAAGCCTAGGGCAGGACAGCCCCAGCATTTT; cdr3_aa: CASKPRAGQPQHF
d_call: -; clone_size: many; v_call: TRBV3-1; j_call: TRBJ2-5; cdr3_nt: TGTGCCAGCAGCCAAAGTCAGCCACAGGGAGGGGAGACCCAGTACTTC; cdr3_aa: CASSQSQPQGGETQYF
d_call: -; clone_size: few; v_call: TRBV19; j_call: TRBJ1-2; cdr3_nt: TGTGCCAGTAGTATAGTGTGGGCCGTCGATGGCTACACCTTC; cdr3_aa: CASSIVWAVDGYTF
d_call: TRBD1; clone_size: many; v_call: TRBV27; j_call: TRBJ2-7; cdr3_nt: TGTGCCAGCAGTCAAAAGGGACAGGGGGGAGAGCAGTACTTC; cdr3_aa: CASSQKGQGGEQYF
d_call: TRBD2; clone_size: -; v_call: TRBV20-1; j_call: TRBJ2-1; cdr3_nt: TGCAGTGCTAGAGATTGGGCGGGAGGGCGGTACAATGAGCAGTTCTTC; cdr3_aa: CSARDWAGGRYNEQFF
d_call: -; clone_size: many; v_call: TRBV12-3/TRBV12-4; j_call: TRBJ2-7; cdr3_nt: TGTGCCAGCAGTGGGTCCGGGCCGAGCTCCTACGAGCAGTACTTC; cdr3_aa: CASSGSGPSSYEQYF
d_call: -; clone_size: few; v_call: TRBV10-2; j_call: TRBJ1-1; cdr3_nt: TGCGCCAGCAGTGATTGGAGCCGAGACACTGAAGCTTTCTTT; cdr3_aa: CASSDWSRDTEAFF
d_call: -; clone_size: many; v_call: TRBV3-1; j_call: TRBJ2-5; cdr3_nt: TGTGCCAGCAGCCAATTCTCGGAGTCCCAAGAGACCCAGTACTTC; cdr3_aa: CASSQFSESQETQYF
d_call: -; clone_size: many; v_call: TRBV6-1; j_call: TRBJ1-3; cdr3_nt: TGTGCCAGCAGTGACCTCGGCTCTGGAAACACCATATATTTT; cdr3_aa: CASSDLGSGNTIYF
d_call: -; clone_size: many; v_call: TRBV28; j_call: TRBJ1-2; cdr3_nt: TGTGCCAGCAGTACAGGACCGAGAAATGGCTACACCTTC; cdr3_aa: CASSTGPRNGYTF
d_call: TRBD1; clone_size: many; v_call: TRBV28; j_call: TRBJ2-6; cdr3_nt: TGTGCCAGCAGTAGACAGGGGGGAACCTCTGGGGCCAACGTCCTGACTTTC; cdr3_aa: CASSRQGGTSGANVLTF
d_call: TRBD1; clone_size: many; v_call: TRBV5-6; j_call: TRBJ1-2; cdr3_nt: TGTGCCAGCAGCCCGGACAGGGTCTATGGCTACACCTTC; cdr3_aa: CASSPDRVYGYTF
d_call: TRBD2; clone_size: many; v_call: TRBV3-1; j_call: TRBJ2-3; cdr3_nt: TGTGCCAGCAGCCCTCTAGCGGGAGGGGGATATGATACTAGCACAGATACGCAGTATTTT; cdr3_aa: CASSPLAGGGYDTSTDTQYF
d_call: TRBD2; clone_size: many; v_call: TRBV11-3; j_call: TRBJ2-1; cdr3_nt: TGTGCCAGCAGCTTAGGCGGACTAGCGGGGGGGGAGCAGTTCTTC; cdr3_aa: CASSLGGLAGGEQFF
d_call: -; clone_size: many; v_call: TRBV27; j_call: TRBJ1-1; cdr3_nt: TGTGCCAGCAGCCTTTTATTTCCGACACAGAACACTGAAGCTTTCTTT; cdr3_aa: CASSLLFPTQNTEAFF
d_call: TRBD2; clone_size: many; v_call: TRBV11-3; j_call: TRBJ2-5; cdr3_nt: TGTGCCAGCAGCTTAGATCACTCGGGAGGGCCCCGGGAGACCCAGTACTTC; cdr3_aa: CASSLDHSGGPRETQYF
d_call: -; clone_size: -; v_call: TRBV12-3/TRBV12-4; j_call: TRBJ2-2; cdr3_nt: TGTGCCAGCAGTTTGCCTAGAGGGAGGTACACCGGGGAGCTGTTTTTT; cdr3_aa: CASSLPRGRYTGELFF
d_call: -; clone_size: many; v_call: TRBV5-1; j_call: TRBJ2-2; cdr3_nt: TGCGCCAGCAGTCTAGGGCAAATAACCGGGGAGCTGTTTTTT; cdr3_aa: CASSLGQITGELFF
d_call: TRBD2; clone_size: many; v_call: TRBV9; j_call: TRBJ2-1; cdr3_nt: TGTGCCAGCAGCCCAAGACATACAGCGGGAGAGTCCAATGAGCAGTTCTTC; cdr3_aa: CASSPRHTAGESNEQFF
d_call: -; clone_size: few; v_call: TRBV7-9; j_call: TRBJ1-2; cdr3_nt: TGTGCCAGCCGCCCGGGGGGCGGGGGCCGTGGCTACACCTTC; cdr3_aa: CASRPGGGGRGYTF
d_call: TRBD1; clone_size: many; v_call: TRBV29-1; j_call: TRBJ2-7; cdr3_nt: TGCAGCGCCGGACAGGGTGTGGGCGAGCAGTACTTC; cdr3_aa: CSAGQGVGEQYF
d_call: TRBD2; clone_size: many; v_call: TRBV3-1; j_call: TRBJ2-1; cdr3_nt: TGTGCCAGCAGCCAACTTAAGTCTCTAGCGGGGTTCAATGAGCAGTTCTTC; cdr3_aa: CASSQLKSLAGFNEQFF
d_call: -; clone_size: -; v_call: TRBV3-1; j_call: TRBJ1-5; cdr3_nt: TGTGCCAGCAGCCACTACTCAGACCCTCAGCCCCAGCATTTT; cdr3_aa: CASSHYSDPQPQHF
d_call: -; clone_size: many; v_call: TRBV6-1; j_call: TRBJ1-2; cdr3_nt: TGTGCCAGCAGCACCGGGGCAGCTAACTATGGCTACACCTTC; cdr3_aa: CASSTGAANYGYTF
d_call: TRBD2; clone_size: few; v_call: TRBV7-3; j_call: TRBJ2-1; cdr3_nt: TGTGCCAGCAGCCCGCAACTAGCGGGAGAACGCCATGAGCAGTTCTTC; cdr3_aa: CASSPQLAGERHEQFF